Presented here are 18 T cell receptor beta chains from one specimen sequenced in a study of shared clonotypes between healthy human individuals. CD45RO-negative, CCR7-positively selected cells formed the naive CD8 fraction, excluding terminally differentiated effector memory CD45RA+ cells. The data were produced by immunoSEQ multiplex PCR, yet TCRdb's version contains in-frame clones alone and is incomplete. The sample carries hundreds of thousands of clones, approximately 96% recorded once. The source material was naive CD8+ T cells sorted from blood. The source is a woman aged 25 to 39 in good health.

V usage is TRBV9 and J usage is TRBJ2-7; 11 bases match TRBD2. The length of the CDR3 is 14 residues. The ends lost 3 bases at V and 2 bases at J; junction bases unmatched: 1. Germline-derived CDR1 and CDR2 are SGDLS and YYNGEE. For the CDR3, the DNA is TGTGCCAGCAGCGAGACTAGCGGGACCTACGAGCAGTACTTC. Its translation is CASSETSGTYEQYF.

The chain recombines TRBV14 with TRBJ2-5; 9 bases fit TRBD2. The J call may be faulty, since TRBJ2-7 better matches the DNA end. Germline assignment: CDR1 SGHDN and CDR2 FVKESK. The CDR3 loop spans 12 amino acids. CDR3 DNA sequence: TGTGCCAGCAGCAGCGGGGGGCTCGAGCAGTACTTC. It yields the protein CASSSGGLEQYF.

V usage is TRBV11-3 and J usage is TRBJ2-7; D gene ambiguous. V was trimmed by 2 bases and J by 2 bases, leaving 13 bases between them. CDR3 length equals 15 residues. Looked up from germline, CDR1 is SGHNT and CDR2 is YENEEA. The CDR3 sequence is CASSLSFNGPYEQYF. CDR3 nucleotides: TGTGCCAGCAGCTTAAGTTTTAACGGACCCTACGAGCAGTACTTC.

The chain joins TRBV19 to TRBJ2-1; D gene ambiguous. The V gene's germline CDR1 is LNHDA and CDR2 SQIVND (reference sequence). With 8 bases removed from V and 3 bases from J, the gap between germline ends came to 11 bases. CDR3 length: 13 amino acids. CDR3 in amino acids: CASEAIDYNEQFF. CDR3 DNA sequence: TGTGCCAGTGAAGCCATCGACTACAATGAGCAGTTCTTC.

This chain links TRBV28 with TRBJ2-3, with 8 positions matching TRBD1. J was trimmed by 3 bases and V by 5 bases; bases with no gene match: 10. The CDR3 has 16 residues. Per the germline V gene, CDR1 is MDHEN and CDR2 is SYDVKM. CDR3 amino acids: CASSPLPGQETDTQYF. As DNA, the CDR3 is TGTGCCAGCAGTCCCCTCCCGGGACAGGAGACAGATACGCAGTATTTT.

The chain recombines TRBV7-9 with TRBJ2-7; tentative D call: TRBD1 (6 bases). Germline V lookup: CDR1 SEHNR, CDR2 FQNEAQ (reference sequence). CDR3 length: 15 residues. Between the trimmed V and J ends, which lost 4 bases and 7 bases, there was a span of 20 bases. The CDR3 DNA reads as TGTGCCAGCAGCTCCAGACAGGCAAACGAGGAGGAGCAGTACTTC. It is translated as CASSSRQANEEEQYF.

This chain joins TRBV10-1 and TRBJ2-3; the D is unclear. Germline CDR1 is WNHNN and CDR2 is SYGVQD (reference sequence). Trimming cost V 2 bases and J 2 bases, with 5 bases left between them. The length of the CDR3 is 13 residues. DNA for the CDR3: TGCGCCAGCAGTGAGACCGACACAGATACGCAGTATTTT. Its protein is CASSETDTDTQYF.

The chain has TRBV30 and TRBJ1-3; no clear D. Trimming took off 5 bases at V and 0 bases at J, with 8 bases between the two ends. Germline V lookup: CDR1 GTSNPN, CDR2 SVGIG (reference sequence). The CDR3 sequence is 13 residues long. CDR3 nucleotide sequence: TGTGCCTGGGAAGTAGGCTCTGGAAACACCATATATTTT. Amino acids: CAWEVGSGNTIYF. Using reference TRBV30 and TRBJ1-3 for the parts outside the CDR3, the full variable domain is SQTIHQWPATLVQPVGSPLSLECTVEGTSNPNLYWYRQAAGRGLQLLFYSVGIGQISSEVPQNLSASRPQDRQFILSSKKLLLSDSGFYLCAWEVGSGNTIYFGEGSWLTVV.

As concerns this clone: Other DNA sequences in the sample encode the same CDR3. The V gene is TRBV30, the J gene TRBJ1-1; D unresolved. The CDR3 totals 13 residues. CDR1 GTSNPN and CDR2 SVGIG come from the germline V gene (reference sequence). The ends were cut back, 0 bases at V and 2 bases at J, with 7 bases in the middle. CDR3 bases: TGTGCCTGGAGTGTACTCCTAAACACTGAAGCTTTCTTT. Amino acids: CAWSVLLNTEAFF. Filled out from reference TRBV30 and TRBJ1-1, the complete variable domain reads SQTIHQWPATLVQPVGSPLSLECTVEGTSNPNLYWYRQAAGRGLQLLFYSVGIGQISSEVPQNLSASRPQDRQFILSSKKLLLSDSGFYLCAWSVLLNTEAFFGQGTRLTVV.

V is TRBV9 and J is TRBJ2-2; the match to TRBD2 covers 7 bases. J was trimmed by 2 bases and V by 7 bases; bases with no gene match: 14. This CDR3 spans 17 amino acids. Germline V gives CDR1 SGDLS, CDR2 YYNGEE. The CDR3 DNA reads as TGTGCCAGCTCCTGGGTAGGGCTAGCGGATAACACCGGGGAGCTGTTTTTT. It is translated as CASSWVGLADNTGELFF.

This chain joins TRBV5-8 and TRBJ2-7; D remains ambiguous. The CDR3 sequence is 13 residues long. Germline V gives CDR1 SGHTS, CDR2 YDEGEE. V was shortened by 7 bases and J by 0 bases, with 11 bases between the two germline ends. This chain's CDR3 is CASFGYSSYEQYF. The CDR3 region has the DNA TGTGCCAGCTTCGGGTATTCCTCCTACGAGCAGTACTTC.

Points on this clone: This specimen includes other DNA sequences encoding the same CDR3. The gene calls are TRBV27 and TRBJ2-7; the D gene is possibly TRBD2 (5 bases). V lost 2 bases to trimming and J lost 0 bases, with 8 bases between them. Germline CDR1 is MNHEY and CDR2 is SMNVEV (reference sequence). The CDR3 runs 14 residues. The CDR3 loop reads CASSLGLSSYEQYF. The DNA of the CDR3 is TGTGCCAGCAGTTTAGGACTTTCCTCCTACGAGCAGTACTTC.

The rearrangement joins TRBV27 to TRBJ2-3; 8 bases line up with TRBD1. This CDR3 contains 16 residues. V shed 1 base, J shed 2 bases, and the junction held 5 bases outside the gene matches. Germline CDR1 is MNHEY and CDR2 is SMNVEV (reference sequence). The DNA of the CDR3 is TGTGCCAGCAGTTTATGGCAGGGGGCCCACACAGATACGCAGTATTTT. Translated, it gives CASSLWQGAHTDTQYF.

The chain employs TRBV7-9 and TRBJ2-2; D is possibly TRBD1 (6 bases). Looked up from germline, CDR1 is SEHNR and CDR2 is FQNEAQ (reference sequence). Trimming took 0 bases from V and 2 from J, leaving 7 bases between them. This CDR3 has 15 residues. This chain's CDR3 is CASSLAQGNTGELFF. The CDR3 DNA follows: TGTGCCAGCAGCTTAGCACAGGGAAACACCGGGGAGCTGTTTTTT.

The chain is built from TRBV6-6 and TRBJ2-1; the match to TRBD2 covers 12 bases. The CDR3 extends over 16 amino acids. Germline trimming cut 6 bases from V and 5 bases from J; bases unmatched to any gene: 8. The germline V gene has CDR1 MNHNY and CDR2 SVGAGI (reference sequence). The CDR3 DNA sequence: TGTGCCAGCAGCCTACTAGCGGGAGGACTTGACAATGAGCAGTTCTTC. This translates into CASSLLAGGLDNEQFF.

The rearrangement joins TRBV6-6 to TRBJ2-3; TRBD2 matches at 11 bases. The length of the CDR3 is 15 residues. J lost 0 bases, V lost 6 bases, and 2 bases had no gene match. Germline V gives CDR1 MNHNY, CDR2 SVGAGI (reference sequence). CDR3 coding DNA: TGTGCCAGCAGCTGGACTAGCGGGAGCACAGATACGCAGTATTTT. It specifies CASSWTSGSTDTQYF.

V is TRBV30 and J is TRBJ2-1, with D perhaps matching TRBD2 (5 bases). This CDR3 is 11 amino acids long. V was pared by 5 bases and J by 7 bases, with 9 bases between. Germline V gene sequence: CDR1 GTSNPN, CDR2 SVGIG (reference sequence). The CDR3 loop reads CAWEVANEQFF. The CDR3 nucleotides are TGTGCCTGGGAGGTAGCGAATGAGCAGTTCTTC.

This chain joins TRBV27 and TRBJ2-7; TRBD2 matches at 8 bases. The CDR3 contains 15 residues. J gave up 3 bases and V 2 bases, and 6 bases lay outside the gene matches. CDR1 is MNHEY, CDR2 SMNVEV, per germline (reference sequence). The CDR3 protein is CASSLAGGEVYEQYF. CDR3 coding DNA: TGTGCCAGCAGTTTAGCGGGAGGAGAGGTCTACGAGCAGTACTTC.